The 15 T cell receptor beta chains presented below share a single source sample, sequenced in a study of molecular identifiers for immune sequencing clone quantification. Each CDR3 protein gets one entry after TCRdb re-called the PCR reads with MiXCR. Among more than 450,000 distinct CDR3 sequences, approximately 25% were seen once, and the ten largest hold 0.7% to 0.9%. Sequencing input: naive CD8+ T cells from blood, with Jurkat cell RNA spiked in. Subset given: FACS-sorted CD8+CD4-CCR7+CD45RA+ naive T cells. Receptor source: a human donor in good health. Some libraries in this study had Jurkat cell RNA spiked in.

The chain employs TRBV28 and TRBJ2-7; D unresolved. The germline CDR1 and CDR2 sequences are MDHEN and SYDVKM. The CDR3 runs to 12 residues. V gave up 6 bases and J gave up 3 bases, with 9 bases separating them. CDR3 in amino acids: CASRNENYEQYF. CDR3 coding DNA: TGTGCCAGCAGAAATGAGAACTACGAGCAGTACTTC. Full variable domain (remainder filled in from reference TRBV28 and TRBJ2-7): DVKVTQSSRYLVKRTGEKVFLECVQDMDHENMFWYRQDPGLGLRLIYFSYDVKMKEKGDIPEGYSVSREKKERFSLILESASTNQTSMYLCASRNENYEQYFGPGTRLTVT.

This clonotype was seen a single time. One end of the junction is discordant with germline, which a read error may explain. In DNA form, the CDR3 reads TGTGCCAGCATGCAAGGGGGACTAGCGGGACTCCAAGAGCCCCAGTACTTC. It yields the protein CASMQGGLAGLQEPQYF. The J gene is TRBJ2-5, the V gene TRBV11-2, with 13 bases identical to TRBD2. The CDR3 extends over 17 amino acids. The germline gives CDR1 SGHAT, CDR2 FQNNGV.

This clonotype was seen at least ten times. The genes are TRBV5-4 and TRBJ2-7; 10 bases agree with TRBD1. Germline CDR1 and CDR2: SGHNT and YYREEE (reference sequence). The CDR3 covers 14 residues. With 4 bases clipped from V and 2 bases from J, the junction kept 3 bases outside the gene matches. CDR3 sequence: CASSQDRGPYEQYF. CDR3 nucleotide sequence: TGTGCCAGCAGCCAAGACAGGGGGCCCTACGAGCAGTACTTC. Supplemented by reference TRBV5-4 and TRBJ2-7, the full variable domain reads ETGVTQSPTHLIKTRGQQVTLRCSSQSGHNTVSWYQQALGQGPQFIFQYYREEENGRGNFPPRFSGLQFPNYSSELNVNALELDDSALYLCASSQDRGPYEQYFGPGTRLTVT.

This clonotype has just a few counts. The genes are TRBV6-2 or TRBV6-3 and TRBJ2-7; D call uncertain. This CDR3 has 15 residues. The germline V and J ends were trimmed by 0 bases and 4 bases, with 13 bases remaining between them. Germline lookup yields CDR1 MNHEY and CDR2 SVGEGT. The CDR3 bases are TGTGCCAGCAGTTACTCGATGTCTCGGTCATACGAGCAGTACTTC. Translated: CASSYSMSRSYEQYF.

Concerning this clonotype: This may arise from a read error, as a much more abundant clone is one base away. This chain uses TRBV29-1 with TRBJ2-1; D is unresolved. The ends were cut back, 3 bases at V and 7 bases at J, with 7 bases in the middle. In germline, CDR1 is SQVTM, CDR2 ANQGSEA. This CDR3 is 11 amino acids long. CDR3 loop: CSVEPWNEQFF. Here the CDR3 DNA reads TGCAGCGTTGAGCCGTGGAATGAGCAGTTCTTC.

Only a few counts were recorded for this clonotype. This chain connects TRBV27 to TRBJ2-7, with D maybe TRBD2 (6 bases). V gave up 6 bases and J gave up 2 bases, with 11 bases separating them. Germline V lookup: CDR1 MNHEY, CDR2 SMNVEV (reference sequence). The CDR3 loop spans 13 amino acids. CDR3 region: CASSHGGTYEQYF. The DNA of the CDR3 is TGTGCCAGCAGCCACGGGGGTACCTACGAGCAGTACTTC.

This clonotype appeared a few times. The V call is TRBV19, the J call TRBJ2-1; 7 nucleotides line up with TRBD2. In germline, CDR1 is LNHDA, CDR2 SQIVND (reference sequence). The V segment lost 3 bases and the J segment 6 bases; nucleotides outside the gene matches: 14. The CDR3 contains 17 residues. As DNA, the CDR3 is TGTGCCAGTAGTATTTTTTTGGGGGAGGGCCTAGGCAATGAGCAGTTCTTC. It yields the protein CASSIFLGEGLGNEQFF.

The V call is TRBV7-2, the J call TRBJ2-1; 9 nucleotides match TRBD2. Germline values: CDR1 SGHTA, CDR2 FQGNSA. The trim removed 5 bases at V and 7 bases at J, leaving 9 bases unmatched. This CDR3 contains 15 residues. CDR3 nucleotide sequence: TGTGCCAGCAGCGTACTTGCGGGAGGGTCAAATGAGCAGTTCTTC. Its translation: CASSVLAGGSNEQFF.

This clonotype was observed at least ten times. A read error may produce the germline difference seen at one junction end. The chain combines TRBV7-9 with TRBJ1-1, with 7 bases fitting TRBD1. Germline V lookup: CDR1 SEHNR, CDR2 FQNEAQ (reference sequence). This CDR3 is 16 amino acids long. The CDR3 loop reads CASSLVPGQPNTEAFF. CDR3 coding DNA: TGTGCCAGCAGTTTAGTTCCGGGACAGCCGAACACTGAAGCTTTCTTT.

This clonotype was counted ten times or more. The DNA of the CDR3 is TGTGCCAGCAGTTTTGGGGGTCCTCAAGAGACCCAGTACTTC. It is translated as CASSFGGPQETQYF. The V call is TRBV12-3 or TRBV12-4, the J call TRBJ2-5; D tentatively reads TRBD1 or TRBD2 (5 bases each). The CDR3 covers 14 residues. V lost 3 bases to trimming and J lost 2 bases, with 10 bases between them.

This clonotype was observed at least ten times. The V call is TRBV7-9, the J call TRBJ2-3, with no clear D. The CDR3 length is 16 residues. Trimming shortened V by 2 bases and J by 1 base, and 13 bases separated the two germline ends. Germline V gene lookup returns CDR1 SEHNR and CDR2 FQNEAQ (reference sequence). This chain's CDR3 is CASSLLSTPGTDTQYF. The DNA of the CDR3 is TGTGCCAGCAGCTTATTATCTACACCTGGCACAGATACGCAGTATTTT.

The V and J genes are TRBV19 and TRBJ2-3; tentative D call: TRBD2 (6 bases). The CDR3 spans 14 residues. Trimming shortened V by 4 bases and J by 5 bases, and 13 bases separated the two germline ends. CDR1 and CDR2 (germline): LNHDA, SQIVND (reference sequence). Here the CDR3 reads CASSRWGEEDTQYF. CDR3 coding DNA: TGTGCCAGTAGTAGATGGGGGGAGGAAGATACGCAGTATTTT.

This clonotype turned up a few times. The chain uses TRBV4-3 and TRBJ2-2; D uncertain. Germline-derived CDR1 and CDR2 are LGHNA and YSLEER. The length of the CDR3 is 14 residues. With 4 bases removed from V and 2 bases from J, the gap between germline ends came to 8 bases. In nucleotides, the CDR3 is TGCGCCAGCAGCCTAATGGGCAACACCGGGGAGCTGTTTTTT. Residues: CASSLMGNTGELFF.

As DNA, the CDR3 is TGCAGCGTTAGAAACAAGACAGAGCTCGAGCAGTACTTC. It encodes CSVRNKTELEQYF. The chain combines TRBV29-1 with TRBJ2-7; D is perhaps TRBD1 (5 bases). This CDR3 contains 13 residues. The V and J ends lost 5 bases and 6 bases respectively, with 17 bases between them. CDR1 is SQVTM, CDR2 ANQGSEA, per germline.

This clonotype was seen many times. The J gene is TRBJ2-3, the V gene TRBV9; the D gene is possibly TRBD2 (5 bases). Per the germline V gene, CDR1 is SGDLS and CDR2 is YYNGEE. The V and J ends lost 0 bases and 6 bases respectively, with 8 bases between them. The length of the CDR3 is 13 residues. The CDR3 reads CASSVVTMDTQYF. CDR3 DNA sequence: TGTGCCAGCAGCGTAGTGACTATGGATACGCAGTATTTT.